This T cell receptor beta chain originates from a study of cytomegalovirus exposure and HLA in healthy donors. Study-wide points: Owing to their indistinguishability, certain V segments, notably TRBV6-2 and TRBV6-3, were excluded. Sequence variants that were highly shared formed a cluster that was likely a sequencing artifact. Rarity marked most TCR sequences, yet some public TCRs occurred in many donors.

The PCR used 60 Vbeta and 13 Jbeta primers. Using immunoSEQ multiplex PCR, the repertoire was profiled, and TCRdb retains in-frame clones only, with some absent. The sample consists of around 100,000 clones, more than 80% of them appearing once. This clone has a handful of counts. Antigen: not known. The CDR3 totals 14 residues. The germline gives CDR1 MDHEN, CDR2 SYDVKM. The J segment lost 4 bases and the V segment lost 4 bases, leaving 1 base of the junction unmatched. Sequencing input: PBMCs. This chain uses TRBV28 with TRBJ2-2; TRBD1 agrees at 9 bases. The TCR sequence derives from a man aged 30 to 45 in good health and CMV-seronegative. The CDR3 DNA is TGTGCCAGCAGTTCGACAGGGGGCACCGGGGAGCTGTTTTTT. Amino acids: CASSSTGGTGELFF. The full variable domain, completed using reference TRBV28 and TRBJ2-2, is DVKVTQSSRYLVKRTGEKVFLECVQDMDHENMFWYRQDPGLGLRLIYFSYDVKMKEKGDIPEGYSVSREKKERFSLILESASTNQTSMYLCASSSTGGTGELFFGEGSRLTVL.